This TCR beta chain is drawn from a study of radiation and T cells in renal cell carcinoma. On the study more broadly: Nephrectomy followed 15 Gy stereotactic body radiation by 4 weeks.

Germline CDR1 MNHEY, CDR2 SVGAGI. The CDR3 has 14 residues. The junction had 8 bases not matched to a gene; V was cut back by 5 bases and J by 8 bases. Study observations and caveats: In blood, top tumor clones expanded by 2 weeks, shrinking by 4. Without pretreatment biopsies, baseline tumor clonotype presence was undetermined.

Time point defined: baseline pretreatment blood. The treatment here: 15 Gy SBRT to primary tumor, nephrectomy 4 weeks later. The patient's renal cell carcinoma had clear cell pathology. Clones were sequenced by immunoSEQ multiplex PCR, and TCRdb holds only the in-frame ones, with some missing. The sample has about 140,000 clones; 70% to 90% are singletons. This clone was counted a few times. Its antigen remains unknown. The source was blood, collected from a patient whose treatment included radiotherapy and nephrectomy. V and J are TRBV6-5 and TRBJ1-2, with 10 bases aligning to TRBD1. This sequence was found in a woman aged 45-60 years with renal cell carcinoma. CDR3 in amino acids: CASSRDRGSGGYTF. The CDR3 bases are TGTGCCAGCAGTCGGGACAGGGGAAGTGGAGGCTACACCTTC.